This TCR beta chain originates from a study of T-cell reconstitution after alpha-beta-depleted transplantation in children. TCRbeta library preparation incorporated unique molecular identifiers. TCRdb itself ran the PCR reads through MiXCR, one entry per CDR3 protein. In the table there are about 120,000 distinct CDR3 sequences, approximately 10% of which are singletons. Trimming removed 3 bases from V and 7 bases from J; junction bases left unmatched: 7. The CDR3 contains 15 residues. From germline, CDR1 is LGHNA and CDR2 YSLEER. This clonotype was detected many times. The chain couples TRBV4-3 to TRBJ2-2, with 8 bases fitting TRBD1. This material consisted of PBMCs from the stem cell graft donor, taken from the stem cell graft. The TCR sequence derives from a human donor who donated a stem cell graft to a child with acute lymphoblastic leukemia. The CDR3 here is CASSQDRVPGGELFF. In DNA form, the CDR3 reads TGCGCCAGCAGCCAGGACAGGGTACCGGGCGGGGAGCTGTTTTTT.